These 7 T cell receptor beta chains came from one sample sequenced in a study of blood T cell repertoires in COVID-19 (dated by TCRdb to 2020 to 2021). Receptor libraries were prepared by the immunoSEQ multiplex PCR assay. Imported from immuneACCESS, the table was reduced by TCRdb to in-frame sequences with V and J called. These copies leave out some clones; in studies compared against another copy, an unresolved V gene accounts for under half, and the cause of the remainder is not known. The sample yields 65,000 to 80,000 clones; approximately 87% were counted once. Approximately 15% of the sample belongs to the ten largest clones. The sample comprised peripheral blood. The receptors come from an elderly man in a cohort sampled during active COVID-19.

This rearrangement joins TRBV7-2 to TRBJ1-6; D may be TRBD1 (5 bases). The CDR3 has 16 amino acids. CDR1 is SGHTA and CDR2 is FQGNSA in the germline V gene. The germline V and J ends were trimmed by 2 bases and 7 bases, with 15 bases remaining between them. The CDR3 coding sequence is TGTGCCAGCAGCTTAATAGGGGTCAATGGGAATTCACCCCTCCACTTT. Translated, it gives CASSLIGVNGNSPLHF.

The chain combines TRBV6-6 with TRBJ1-5, with a weak D call TRBD1 (6 bases). Germline lookup yields CDR1 MNHNY and CDR2 SVGAGI (reference sequence). The CDR3 covers 14 residues. V dropped 4 bases and J dropped 5 bases, with 12 bases sitting between them. CDR3 sequence (DNA): TGTGCCAGCAGTTTCCGGGACACCCATCAGCCCCAGCATTTT. The encoded protein is CASSFRDTHQPQHF.

The rearrangement joins TRBV3-1 (or the pseudogene TRBV3-2) to TRBJ1-2; 9 bases are a match to TRBD1. Germline V gives CDR1 LGHDT, CDR2 YNNKEL (reference sequence). The CDR3 has 14 residues. The V segment lost 0 bases and the J segment 7 bases; nucleotides outside the gene matches: 3. The CDR3 coding sequence is TGTGCCAGCAGCCAAGAAGGGGACAGGGTTGGCTACACCTTC. This translates into CASSQEGDRVGYTF.

V is TRBV10-3 and J is TRBJ2-3, with D perhaps matching TRBD2 (5 bases). Germline V gene lookup returns CDR1 ENHRY and CDR2 SYGVKD. The CDR3 loop spans 15 amino acids. Trimming removed 4 bases from V and 6 bases from J, with 17 bases in between. The CDR3 coding sequence is TGTGCCATCAGTGGTAGCAGGTCATCGGGGGATACGCAGTATTTT. It specifies CAISGSRSSGDTQYF.

The rearrangement uses TRBV11-3 and TRBJ1-3; 7 bases map to TRBD1. This CDR3 contains 17 residues. The trim removed 2 bases at V and 0 bases at J, leaving 7 bases unmatched. Germline CDR1 reads SGHNT; CDR2 reads YENEEA. CDR3 DNA: TGTGCCAGCAGCTTACACTCGGGACAGCACTCTGGAAACACCATATATTTT. Translating gives CASSLHSGQHSGNTIYF.

The rearrangement uses TRBV29-1 and TRBJ2-7; 9 bases line up with TRBD2. The CDR3 loop spans 11 amino acids. V lost 6 bases, J lost 6 bases, and 3 bases stayed unmatched. Germline CDR1 reads SQVTM; CDR2 reads ANQGSEA. The CDR3 protein is CSVKLAGEQYV. The CDR3 DNA follows: TGCAGCGTGAAACTAGCGGGCGAGCAGTACGTC.

This clone has only a few counts. The chain combines TRBV5-1 with TRBJ1-5, with TRBD1 matching 11 bases. The V and J ends lost 3 bases and 7 bases, in that order; junction bases with no gene match: 6. The CDR3 has 15 amino acids. Germline values: CDR1 SGHRS, CDR2 YFSETQ. The CDR3 region is CASSYSGTGGQPQHF. CDR3 DNA: TGCGCCAGCAGCTACTCCGGGACAGGGGGACAGCCCCAGCATTTT.